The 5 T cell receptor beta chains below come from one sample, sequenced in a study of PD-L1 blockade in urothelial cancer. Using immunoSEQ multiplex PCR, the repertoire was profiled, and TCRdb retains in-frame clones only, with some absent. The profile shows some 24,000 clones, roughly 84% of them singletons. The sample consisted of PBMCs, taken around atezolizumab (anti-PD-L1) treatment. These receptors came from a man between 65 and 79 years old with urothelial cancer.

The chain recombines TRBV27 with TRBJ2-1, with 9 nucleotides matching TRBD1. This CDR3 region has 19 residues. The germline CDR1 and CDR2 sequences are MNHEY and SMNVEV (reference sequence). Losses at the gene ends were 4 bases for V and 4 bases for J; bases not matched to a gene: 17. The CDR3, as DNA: TGTGCCAGCAGTTCGGAGGGTTGGGACAGGGAGCTTTTATACAATGAGCAGTTCTTC. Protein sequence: CASSSEGWDRELLYNEQFF.

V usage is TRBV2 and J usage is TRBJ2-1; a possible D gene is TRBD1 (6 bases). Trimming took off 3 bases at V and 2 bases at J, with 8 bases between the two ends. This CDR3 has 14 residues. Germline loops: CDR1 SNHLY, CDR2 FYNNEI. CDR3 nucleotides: TGTGCCAGCAGTGACACAGGGACCTACAATGAGCAGTTCTTC. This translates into CASSDTGTYNEQFF.

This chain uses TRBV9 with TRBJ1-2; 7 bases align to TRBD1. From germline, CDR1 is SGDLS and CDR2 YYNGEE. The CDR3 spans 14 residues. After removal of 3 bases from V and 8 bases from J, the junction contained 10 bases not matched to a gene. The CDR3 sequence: CASSAVKTGNGYTF. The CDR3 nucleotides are TGTGCCAGCAGCGCAGTTAAGACAGGGAACGGCTACACCTTC.

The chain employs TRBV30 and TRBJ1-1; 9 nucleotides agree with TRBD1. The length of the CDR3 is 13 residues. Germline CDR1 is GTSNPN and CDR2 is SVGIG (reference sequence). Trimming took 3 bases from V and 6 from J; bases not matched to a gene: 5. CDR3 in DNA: TGTGCCTGGAGCGGACAGGGGATCTCTGAAGCTTTCTTT. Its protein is CAWSGQGISEAFF. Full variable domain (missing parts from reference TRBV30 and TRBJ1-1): SQTIHQWPATLVQPVGSPLSLECTVEGTSNPNLYWYRQAAGRGLQLLFYSVGIGQISSEVPQNLSASRPQDRQFILSSKKLLLSDSGFYLCAWSGQGISEAFFGQGTRLTVV.

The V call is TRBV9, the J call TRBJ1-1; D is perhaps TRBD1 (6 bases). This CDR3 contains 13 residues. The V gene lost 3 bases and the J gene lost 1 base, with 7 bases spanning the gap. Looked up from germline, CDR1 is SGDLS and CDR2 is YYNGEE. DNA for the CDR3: TGTGCCAGCAGCGAGACAGGGAACACTGAAGCTTTCTTT. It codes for CASSETGNTEAFF.